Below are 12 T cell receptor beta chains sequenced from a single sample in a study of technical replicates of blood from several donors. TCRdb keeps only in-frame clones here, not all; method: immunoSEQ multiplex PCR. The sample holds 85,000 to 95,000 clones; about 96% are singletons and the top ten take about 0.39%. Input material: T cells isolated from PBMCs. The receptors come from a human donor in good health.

CDR3 DNA: TGTGCCAGCAGCTCTTCTAAACACGAGCAGTACTTC. Its translation is CASSSSKHEQYF. This chain links TRBV7-3 with TRBJ2-7; D is unclear. V was trimmed by 4 bases and J by 5 bases, leaving 9 bases between them. The length of the CDR3 is 12 residues. Germline V CDR1 and CDR2: SGHTA, FQGTGA.

For the CDR3, the DNA is TGTGCCAGCAGTGCACAGGCTTCGGGTATGAACACTGAAGCTTTCTTT. This sequence encodes CASSAQASGMNTEAFF. The chain combines TRBV6-1 with TRBJ1-1, with a tentative D call TRBD1 (5 bases). Germline CDR1 and CDR2: MNHNS and SASEGT. This CDR3 contains 16 residues. V lost 4 bases and J 0 bases, leaving 15 bases between the germline ends.

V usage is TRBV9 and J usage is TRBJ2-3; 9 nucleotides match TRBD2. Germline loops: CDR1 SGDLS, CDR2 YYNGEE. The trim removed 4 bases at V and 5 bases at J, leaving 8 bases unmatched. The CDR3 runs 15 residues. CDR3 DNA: TGTGCCAGCAGCTCGAGGGGTAGCGGGGGAGATACGCAGTATTTT. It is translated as CASSSRGSGGDTQYF.

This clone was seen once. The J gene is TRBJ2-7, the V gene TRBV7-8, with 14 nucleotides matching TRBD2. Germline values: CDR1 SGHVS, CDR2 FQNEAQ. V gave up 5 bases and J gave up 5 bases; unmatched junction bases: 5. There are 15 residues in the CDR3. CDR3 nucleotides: TGTGCCAGCAGCGCGGGACTAGCGGGAGTACACGAGCAGTACTTC. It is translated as CASSAGLAGVHEQYF.

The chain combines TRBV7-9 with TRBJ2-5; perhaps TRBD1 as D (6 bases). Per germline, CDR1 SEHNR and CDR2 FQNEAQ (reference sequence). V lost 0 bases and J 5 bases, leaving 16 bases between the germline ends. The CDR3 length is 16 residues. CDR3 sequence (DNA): TGTGCCAGCAGCTTAGCGGGGATGGGGGCAGGGGAGACCCAGTACTTC. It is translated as CASSLAGMGAGETQYF.

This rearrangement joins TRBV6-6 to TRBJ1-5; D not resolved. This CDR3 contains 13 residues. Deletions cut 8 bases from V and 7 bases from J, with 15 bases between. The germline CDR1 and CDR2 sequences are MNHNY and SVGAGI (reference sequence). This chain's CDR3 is CASYRDGYQPQHF. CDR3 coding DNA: TGTGCCAGCTACCGTGACGGGTACCAGCCCCAGCATTTT.

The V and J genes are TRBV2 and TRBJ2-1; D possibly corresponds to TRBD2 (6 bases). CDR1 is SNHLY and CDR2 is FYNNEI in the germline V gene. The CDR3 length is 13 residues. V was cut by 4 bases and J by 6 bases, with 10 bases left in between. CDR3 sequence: CASSGSGSNEQFF. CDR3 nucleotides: TGTGCCAGCAGTGGTAGCGGAAGCAATGAGCAGTTCTTC.

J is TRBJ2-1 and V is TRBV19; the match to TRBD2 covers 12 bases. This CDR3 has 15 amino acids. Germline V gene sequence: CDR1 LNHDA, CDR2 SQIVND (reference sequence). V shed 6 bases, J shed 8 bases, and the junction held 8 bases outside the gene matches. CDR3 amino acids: CASRESSGRADEQFF. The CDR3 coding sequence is TGTGCCAGTAGAGAGTCTAGCGGGAGGGCGGATGAGCAGTTCTTC.

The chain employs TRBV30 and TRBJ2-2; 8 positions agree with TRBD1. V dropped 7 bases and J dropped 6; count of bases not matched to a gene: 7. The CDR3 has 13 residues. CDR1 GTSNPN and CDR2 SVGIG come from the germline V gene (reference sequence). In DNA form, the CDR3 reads TGTGCCTCCGGACAGGGACGCCCCGGGGAGCTGTTTTTT. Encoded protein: CASGQGRPGELFF. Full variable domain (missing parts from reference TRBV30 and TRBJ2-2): SQTIHQWPATLVQPVGSPLSLECTVEGTSNPNLYWYRQAAGRGLQLLFYSVGIGQISSEVPQNLSASRPQDRQFILSSKKLLLSDSGFYLCASGQGRPGELFFGEGSRLTVL.

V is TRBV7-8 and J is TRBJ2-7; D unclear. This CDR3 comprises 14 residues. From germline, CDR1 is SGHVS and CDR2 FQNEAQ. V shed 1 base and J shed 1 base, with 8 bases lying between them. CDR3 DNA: TGTGCCAGCAGCTTAGATCTCTTTTCCTACGAGCAGTACTTC. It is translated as CASSLDLFSYEQYF.

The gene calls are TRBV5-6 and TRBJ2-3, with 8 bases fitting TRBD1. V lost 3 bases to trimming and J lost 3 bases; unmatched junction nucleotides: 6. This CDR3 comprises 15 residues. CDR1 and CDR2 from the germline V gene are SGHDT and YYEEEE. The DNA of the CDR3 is TGTGCCAGCAGCTCCGGGACAGGTCCTACAGATACGCAGTATTTT. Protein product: CASSSGTGPTDTQYF.

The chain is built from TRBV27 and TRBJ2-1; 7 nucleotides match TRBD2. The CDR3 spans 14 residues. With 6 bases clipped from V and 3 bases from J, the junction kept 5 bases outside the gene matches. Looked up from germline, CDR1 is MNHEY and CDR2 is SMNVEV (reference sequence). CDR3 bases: TGTGCCAGCAGACCCAGCGGGGACTACAATGAGCAGTTCTTC. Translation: CASRPSGDYNEQFF.